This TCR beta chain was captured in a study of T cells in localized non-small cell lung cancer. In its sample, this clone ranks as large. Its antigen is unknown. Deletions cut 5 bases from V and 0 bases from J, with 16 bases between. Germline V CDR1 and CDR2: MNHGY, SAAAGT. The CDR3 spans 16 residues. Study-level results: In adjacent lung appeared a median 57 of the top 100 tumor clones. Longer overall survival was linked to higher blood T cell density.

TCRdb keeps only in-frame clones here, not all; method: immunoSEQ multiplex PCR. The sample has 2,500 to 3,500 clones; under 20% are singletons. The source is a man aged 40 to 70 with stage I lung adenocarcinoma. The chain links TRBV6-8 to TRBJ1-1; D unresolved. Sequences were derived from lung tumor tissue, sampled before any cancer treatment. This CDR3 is CASSGLQHFMNTEAFF. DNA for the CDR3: TGTGCCAGCAGTGGTCTGCAACATTTCATGAACACTGAAGCTTTCTTT.